Sequencing of this T cell receptor beta chain was carried out in a study of Ad26.COV2.S vaccination and SARS-CoV-2 variants. Method: immunoSEQ multiplex PCR; TCRdb's copy keeps in-frame clones and lacks some. The sample contains around 170,000 clones, 87% of which appear only once. The CDR3 sequence is 18 residues long. Germline V CDR1 and CDR2: LNHNV, YYDKDF (reference sequence). V lost 2 bases and J lost 2; bases outside the gene matches: 11. The origin of this receptor is a human donor who had recovered from COVID-19. This material consisted of peripheral blood, taken after recovery from COVID-19. The genes are TRBV15 and TRBJ1-5; TRBD1 matches at 8 bases. CDR3 bases: TGTGCCACCAGCAGATCCTTTACAGGGGGAGGAGGCAATCAGCCCCAGCATTTT. Its protein is CATSRSFTGGGGNQPQHF.